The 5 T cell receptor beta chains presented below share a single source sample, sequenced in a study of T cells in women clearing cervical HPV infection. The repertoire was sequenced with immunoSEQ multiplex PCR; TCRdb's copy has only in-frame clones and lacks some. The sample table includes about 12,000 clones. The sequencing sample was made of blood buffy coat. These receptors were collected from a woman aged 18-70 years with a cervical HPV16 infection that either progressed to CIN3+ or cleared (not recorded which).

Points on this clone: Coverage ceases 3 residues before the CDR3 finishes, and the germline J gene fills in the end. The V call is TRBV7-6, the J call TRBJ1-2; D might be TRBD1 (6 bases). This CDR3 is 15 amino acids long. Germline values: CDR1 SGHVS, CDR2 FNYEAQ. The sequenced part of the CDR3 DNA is TGTGCCAGCAGCTTAGGCCTAGGGGGTCAAGAGACC. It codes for CASSLGLGGQET. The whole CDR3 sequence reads CASSLGLGGQETYTF.

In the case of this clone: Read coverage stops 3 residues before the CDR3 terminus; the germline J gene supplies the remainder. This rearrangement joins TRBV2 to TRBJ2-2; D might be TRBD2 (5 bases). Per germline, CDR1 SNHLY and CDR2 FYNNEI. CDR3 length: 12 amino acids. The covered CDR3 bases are TGTGCCAGCAGTGTTGAAGGTCGGGGG. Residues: CASSVEGRG. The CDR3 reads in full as CASSVEGRGLFF. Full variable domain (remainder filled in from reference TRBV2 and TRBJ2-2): EPEVTQTPSHQVTQMGQEVILRCVPISNHLYFYWYRQILGQKVEFLVSFYNNEISEKSEIFDDQFSVERPDGSNFTLKIRSTKLEDSAMYFCASSVEGRGLFFGEGSRLTVL.

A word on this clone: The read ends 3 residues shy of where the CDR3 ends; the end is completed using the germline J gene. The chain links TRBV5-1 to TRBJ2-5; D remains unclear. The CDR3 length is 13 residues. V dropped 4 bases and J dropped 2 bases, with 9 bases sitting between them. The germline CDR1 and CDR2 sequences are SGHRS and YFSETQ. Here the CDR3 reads CASSASGQETQYF. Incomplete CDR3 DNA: TGCGCCAGCAGCGCCTCGGGTCAAGAGACC.

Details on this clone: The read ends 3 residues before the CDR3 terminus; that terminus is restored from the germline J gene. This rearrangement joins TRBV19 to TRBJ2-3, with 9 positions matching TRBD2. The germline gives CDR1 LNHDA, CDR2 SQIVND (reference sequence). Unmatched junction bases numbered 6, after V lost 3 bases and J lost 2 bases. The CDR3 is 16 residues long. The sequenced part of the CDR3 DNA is TGTGCCAGTAGTATCGATCCTAGCGGGGTCACAGATACG. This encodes CASSIDPSGVTDT. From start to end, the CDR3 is CASSIDPSGVTDTQYF.

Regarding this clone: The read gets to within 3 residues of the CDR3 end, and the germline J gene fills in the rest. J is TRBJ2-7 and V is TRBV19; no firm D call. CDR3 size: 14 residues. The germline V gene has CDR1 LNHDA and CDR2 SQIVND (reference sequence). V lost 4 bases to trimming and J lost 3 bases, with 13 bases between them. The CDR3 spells CASSKSSLVYEQYF. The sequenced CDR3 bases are TGTGCCAGTAGTAAGTCCAGCCTAGTCTACGAG.